This paragraph covers one TCR beta chain sequence. These data belong to a study of blood T cell repertoires in COVID-19. Study-level information: Both acute and convalescent COVID-19 samples were obtained from the United States, Italy and Spain.

Those who participated ranged in age from about 18 to 89 years and resided in under 25 US areas. TCRdb keeps only in-frame clones here, not all; method: immunoSEQ multiplex PCR. The repertoire holds about 250,000 clones, with almost 85% as singletons. The CDR3 has 15 residues. V was pared by 5 bases and J by 1 base, with 8 bases of the junction left unmatched. Germline CDR1 SGHVS, CDR2 FQNEAQ. The receptor's source is a woman between 50 and 59 years old with acute COVID-19. V and J are TRBV7-8 and TRBJ2-7; TRBD1 aligns across 7 bases. Sequenced material: PBMCs or T cells enriched from blood (not recorded which). The CDR3 coding sequence is TGTGCCAGCAGCGTCAACAGGGGTTCTTCCTACGAGCAGTACTTC. Translated: CASSVNRGSSYEQYF.